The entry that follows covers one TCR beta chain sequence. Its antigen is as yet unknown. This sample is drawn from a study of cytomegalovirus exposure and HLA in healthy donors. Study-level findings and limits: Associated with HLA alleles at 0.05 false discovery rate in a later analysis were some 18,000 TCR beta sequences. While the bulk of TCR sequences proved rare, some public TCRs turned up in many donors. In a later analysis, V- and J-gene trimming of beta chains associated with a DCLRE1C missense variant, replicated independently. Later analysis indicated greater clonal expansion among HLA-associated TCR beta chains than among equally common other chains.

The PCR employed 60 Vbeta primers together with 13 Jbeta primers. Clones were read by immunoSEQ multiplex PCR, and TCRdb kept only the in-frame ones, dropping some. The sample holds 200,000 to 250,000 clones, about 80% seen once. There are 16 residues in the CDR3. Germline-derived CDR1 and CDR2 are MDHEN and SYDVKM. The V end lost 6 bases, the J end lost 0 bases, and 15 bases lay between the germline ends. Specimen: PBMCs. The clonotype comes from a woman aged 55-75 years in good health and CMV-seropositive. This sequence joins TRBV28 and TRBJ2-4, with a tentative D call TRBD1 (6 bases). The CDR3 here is CASSPGATLAKNIQYF. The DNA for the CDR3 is TGTGCCAGCAGCCCAGGGGCCACGTTAGCCAAAAACATTCAGTACTTC.